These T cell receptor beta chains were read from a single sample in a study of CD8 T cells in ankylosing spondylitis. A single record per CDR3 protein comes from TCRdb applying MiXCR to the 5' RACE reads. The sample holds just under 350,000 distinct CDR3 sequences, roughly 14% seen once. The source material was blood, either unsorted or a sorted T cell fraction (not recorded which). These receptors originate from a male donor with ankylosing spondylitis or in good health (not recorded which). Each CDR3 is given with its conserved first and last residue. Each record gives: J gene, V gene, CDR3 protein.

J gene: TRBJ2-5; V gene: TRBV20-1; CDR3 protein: CSAKLTGSQETQYF
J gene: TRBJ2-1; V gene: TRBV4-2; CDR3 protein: CASSQGNSYYNEQFF
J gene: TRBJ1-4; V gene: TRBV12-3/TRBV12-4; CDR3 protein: CASSGQGGDEKLFF
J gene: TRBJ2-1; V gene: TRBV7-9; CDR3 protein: CASTLVVAGGRNEQFF
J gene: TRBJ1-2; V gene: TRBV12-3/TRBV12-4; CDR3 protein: CASSLNGFYGYTF
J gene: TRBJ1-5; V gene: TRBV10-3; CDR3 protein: CAISSTVAGDQPQHF
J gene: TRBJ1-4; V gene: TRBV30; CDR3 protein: CAWSVGGPSEKLFF
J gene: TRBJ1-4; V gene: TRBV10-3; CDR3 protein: CAISESAGVGEKLFF
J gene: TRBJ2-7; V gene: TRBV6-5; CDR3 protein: CASTRLGEQYF
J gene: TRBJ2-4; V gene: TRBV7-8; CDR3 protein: CASSPGTGPNIQYF
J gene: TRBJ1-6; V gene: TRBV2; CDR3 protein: CASIGQKNSPLHF
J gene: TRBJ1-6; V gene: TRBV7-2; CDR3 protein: CASSSRAGDSPLHF
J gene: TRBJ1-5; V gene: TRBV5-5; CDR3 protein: CASSVTGDSNQPQHF
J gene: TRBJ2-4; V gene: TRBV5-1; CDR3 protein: CASSLGGIKNIQYF
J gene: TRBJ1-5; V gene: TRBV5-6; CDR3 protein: CASSRERGHFEPQHF
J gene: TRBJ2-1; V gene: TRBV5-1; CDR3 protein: CASSLTRSGRSYNEQFF
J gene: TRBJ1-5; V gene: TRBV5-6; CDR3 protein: CASSNGRGRQPQHF
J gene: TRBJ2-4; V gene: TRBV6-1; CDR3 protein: CASIPTGGNIQYF
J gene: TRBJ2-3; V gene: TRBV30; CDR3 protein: CAWRATGGTDTQYF
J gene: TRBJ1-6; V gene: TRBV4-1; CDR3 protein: CASSQEITVLYNSPLHF
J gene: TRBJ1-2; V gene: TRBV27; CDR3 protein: CASSSPGFGYTF
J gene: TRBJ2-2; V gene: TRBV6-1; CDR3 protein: CASSEGTVSTGELFF
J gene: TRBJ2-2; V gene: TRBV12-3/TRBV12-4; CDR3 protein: CASIGVGAGELFF
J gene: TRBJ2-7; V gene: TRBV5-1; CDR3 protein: CASSSGGSSYEQYF
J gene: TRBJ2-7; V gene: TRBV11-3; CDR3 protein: CASSFNRGEDEQYF
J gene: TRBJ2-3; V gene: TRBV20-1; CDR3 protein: CSASGANFRTDTQYF
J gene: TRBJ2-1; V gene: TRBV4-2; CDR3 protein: CASSQVKAGGPRGEQFF
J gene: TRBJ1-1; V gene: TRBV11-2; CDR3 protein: CASSSLQKNTEAFF
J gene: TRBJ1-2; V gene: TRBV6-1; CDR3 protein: CASPPAYGYTF
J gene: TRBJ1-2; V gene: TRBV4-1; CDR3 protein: CASSPRPRRQGADYGYTF
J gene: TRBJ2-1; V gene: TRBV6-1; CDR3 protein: CASSGLAGGNNEQFF
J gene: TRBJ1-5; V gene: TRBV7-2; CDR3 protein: CASSLGQTSNQPQHF
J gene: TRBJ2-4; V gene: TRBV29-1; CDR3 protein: CSGLGSNIQYF
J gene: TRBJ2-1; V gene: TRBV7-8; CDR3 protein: CASSFLAAYNEQFF
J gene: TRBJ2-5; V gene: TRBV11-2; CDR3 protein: CASSSSGYGGETQYF
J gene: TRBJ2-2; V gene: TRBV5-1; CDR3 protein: CASSSLQGHGELFF
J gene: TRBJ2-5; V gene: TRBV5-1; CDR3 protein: CASSWADQETQYF
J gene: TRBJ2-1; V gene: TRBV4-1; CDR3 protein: CASSHDRDGARYNEQFF
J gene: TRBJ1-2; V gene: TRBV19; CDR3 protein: CASSIERGGGYTF
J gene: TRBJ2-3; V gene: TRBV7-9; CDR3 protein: CASSFGTGGGSTDTQYF
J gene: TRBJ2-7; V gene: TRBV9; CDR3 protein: CASTPGTSIGIEQYF
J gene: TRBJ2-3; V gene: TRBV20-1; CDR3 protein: CSCSGGGAYTDTQYF
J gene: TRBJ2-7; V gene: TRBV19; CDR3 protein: CATADGLFYEQYF
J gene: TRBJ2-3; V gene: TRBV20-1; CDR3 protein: CSASDGNTQYF
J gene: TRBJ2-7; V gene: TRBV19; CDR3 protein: CASSRTSIYEQYF
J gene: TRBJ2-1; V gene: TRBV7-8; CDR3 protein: CASGTGEQFF
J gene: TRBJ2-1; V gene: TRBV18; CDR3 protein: CASSPPSVKGEQFF
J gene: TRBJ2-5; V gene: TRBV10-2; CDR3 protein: CASSEKETQYF
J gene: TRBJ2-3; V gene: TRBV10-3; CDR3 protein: CAISETKRGATDTQYF
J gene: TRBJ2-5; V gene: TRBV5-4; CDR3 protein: CASTGGTRGGETQYF
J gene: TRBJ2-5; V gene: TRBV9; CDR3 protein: CASTHGQRQETQYF
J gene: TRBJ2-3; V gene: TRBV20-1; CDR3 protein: CSARDARSTDTQYF
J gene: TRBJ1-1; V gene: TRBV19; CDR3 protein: CAVGRDTEAFF
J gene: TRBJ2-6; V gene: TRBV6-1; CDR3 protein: CASSPYSTGANVLTF